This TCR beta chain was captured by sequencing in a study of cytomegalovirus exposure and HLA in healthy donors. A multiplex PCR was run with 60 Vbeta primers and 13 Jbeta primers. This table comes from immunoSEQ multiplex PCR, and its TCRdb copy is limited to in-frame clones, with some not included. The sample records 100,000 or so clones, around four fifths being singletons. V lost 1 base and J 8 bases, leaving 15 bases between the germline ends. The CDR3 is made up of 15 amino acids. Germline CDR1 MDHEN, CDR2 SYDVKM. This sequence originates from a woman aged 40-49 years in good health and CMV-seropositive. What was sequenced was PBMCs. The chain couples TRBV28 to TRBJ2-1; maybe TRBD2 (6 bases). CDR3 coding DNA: TGTGCCAGCAGTTTATTGGTAGGAGGGGAGGATGAGCAGTTCTTC. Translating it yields CASSLLVGGEDEQFF.